This TCR beta chain was documented in a study of early T cells in non-severe SARS-CoV-2 infection. This CDR3 has 17 amino acids. Germline V gene data show CDR1 as SGHDT and CDR2 as YYEEEE. Trimming removed 2 bases from V and 4 bases from J, with 20 bases in between. As part of library construction, unique molecular identifiers were attached to individual cDNA molecules. TCRdb reanalysed the 5' RACE reads using MiXCR and keeps one entry per CDR3 protein. The data show 26,000 or so distinct CDR3 sequences, 4% to 5% seen once. This clonotype was counted many times. The clonotype comes from an adult who was a healthcare worker with PCR-confirmed SARS-CoV-2 infection or an uninfected control (not recorded which). Input material: whole blood. The chain uses TRBV5-6 and TRBJ2-3, with D perhaps TRBD1 or TRBD2 (7 bases each). Written as DNA, the CDR3 is TGTGCCAGCAGCTTAACAAAGGGAGGGGGCATCGCAGATACGCAGTATTTT. Its protein product is CASSLTKGGGIADTQYF.